This TCR beta chain stems from a study of early T cells in non-severe SARS-CoV-2 infection. Notes on the study in general: There was a bias toward anti-spike CD8 responses in VDJdb matching, which missed private and CD4 specificities.

Only a few counts were recorded for this clonotype. Its specificity is unknown. Individually, cDNA molecules had unique molecular identifiers attached to them. TCRdb re-derived calls from the 5' RACE reads in MiXCR, one entry per CDR3 protein. The sample includes around 80,000 distinct CDR3 sequences, 10% to 12% seen only once; the top ten take around 12%. This sequence was found in an adult who was a healthcare worker with PCR-confirmed SARS-CoV-2 infection or an uninfected control (not recorded which). The source was whole blood, collected at baseline.

This CDR3 is CSVVVKANYGYTF. As DNA, the CDR3 is TGCAGCGTTGTGGTGAAAGCTAACTATGGCTACACCTTC. The rearrangement uses TRBV29-1 and TRBJ1-2, with no clear D. In germline, CDR1 is SQVTM, CDR2 ANQGSEA. The V end was cut by 4 bases, the J end by 0 bases, with 9 bases between. This CDR3 is built from 13 residues.